This T cell receptor (beta chain) was sequenced for a study of blood T cell repertoires in COVID-19. The overall study: In each case, the material was cDNA or gDNA derived from T cells, B-cell-depleted T cells, or PBMCs.

Some clones are missing from TCRdb's copy, which holds only in-frame ones; the method was immunoSEQ multiplex PCR. This sample yields 150,000 to 200,000 clones, of which around 80% are seen a single time; 2.5% to 3.5% belongs to the top ten. This CDR3 contains 14 residues. V gave up 6 bases and J gave up 8 bases, with 18 bases separating them. Per the germline V gene, CDR1 is MDHEN and CDR2 is SYDVKM. This sequence was found in a woman over 75 with active or convalescent COVID-19. V is TRBV28 and J is TRBJ2-3; D is ambiguous. The sample consisted of peripheral blood. The CDR3 loop reads CASSAGGTSFTQYF. CDR3 bases: TGTGCCAGCAGCGCCGGCGGTACGTCATTTACGCAGTATTTT.